The sequence of this TCR beta chain was determined in a study of cytomegalovirus exposure and HLA in healthy donors. The ends were cut back, 3 bases at V and 0 bases at J, with 13 bases in the middle. Germline CDR1 SGDLS, CDR2 YYNGEE. CDR3 length: 16 residues. Method: immunoSEQ multiplex PCR; TCRdb's copy keeps in-frame clones and lacks some. The sample lists about 89,000 clones; roughly 84% were seen once. The receptor's source is a woman aged 18-35 years in good health and CMV-seropositive. This rearrangement joins TRBV9 to TRBJ2-1, with D possibly being TRBD2 (6 bases). Sequenced: PBMCs. The CDR3 sequence: CASSEEGTSSYNEQFF. The CDR3 nucleotides are TGTGCCAGCAGCGAGGAGGGGACCAGCTCCTACAATGAGCAGTTCTTC.